Shown below are 13 T cell receptor beta chains from a single sample sequenced in a study of blood T cell repertoires in COVID-19. Produced via immunoSEQ multiplex PCR; TCRdb's table is partial and in-frame only. The sample yields roughly 200,000 clones, roughly 89% seen once. Sequences were obtained from PBMCs or T cells enriched from blood (not recorded which). The receptors here all came from a woman in her 30s who had been exposed to COVID-19.

This clone has only one observation. This chain joins TRBV10-1 and TRBJ2-1, with D possibly matching TRBD2 (6 bases). V lost 6 bases and J lost 1, with 16 bases in between. The length of the CDR3 is 16 residues. The germline V gene has CDR1 WNHNN and CDR2 SYGVQD (reference sequence). CDR3 in amino acids: CASSALGTLSYNEQFF. The CDR3 region has the DNA TGCGCCAGCAGCGCCCTCGGGACTCTTTCCTACAATGAGCAGTTCTTC.

CDR3 nucleotide sequence: TGTGCCAGCAGTGAACTAGCGGGGGTTTGGGCCGGGGAGCTGTTTTTT. Its protein product is CASSELAGVWAGELFF. The chain carries TRBV2 and TRBJ2-2, with TRBD2 identical over 10 bases. The CDR3 has 16 residues. The germline V gene has CDR1 SNHLY and CDR2 FYNNEI. J was trimmed by 6 bases and V by 2 bases; bases with no gene match: 6.

The gene calls are TRBV11-2 and TRBJ2-3, with 11 bases aligning to TRBD2. V lost 5 bases, J lost 8 bases, and 12 bases stayed unmatched. CDR1 is SGHAT and CDR2 is FQNNGV in the germline V gene. The length of the CDR3 is 16 residues. CDR3 protein: CASSDPSGGSSGTQYF. Written as DNA, the CDR3 is TGTGCCAGCAGCGACCCTAGCGGGGGGTCGAGTGGTACGCAGTATTTT.

The table lists this clone with a few counts. The chain couples TRBV5-1 to TRBJ2-1; 7 bases agree with TRBD1. V was pared by 3 bases and J by 10 bases, with 7 bases of the junction left unmatched. CDR1 SGHRS and CDR2 YFSETQ come from the germline V gene. The CDR3 length is 13 residues. Written as DNA, the CDR3 is TGCGCCAGCAGCTCACCGACAGGGACAGAGCAGTTCTTC. Residues: CASSSPTGTEQFF.

The CDR3 region is CASIRGAEAFF. The CDR3 region has the DNA TGTGCCAGCATCCGAGGAGCCGAAGCTTTCTTT. The chain links TRBV7-8 to TRBJ1-1; D uncertain. Trimming pared 7 bases from V and 8 bases from J, leaving 11 bases between. Germline CDR1 and CDR2: SGHVS and FQNEAQ. This CDR3 region has 11 residues. The entire variable domain, with the rest obtained from reference TRBV7-8 and TRBJ1-1, is as follows: GAGVSQSPRYKVAKRGQDVALRCDPISGHVSLFWYQQALGQGPEFLTYFQNEAQLDKSGLPSDRFFAERPEGSVSTLKIQRTQQEDSAVYLCASIRGAEAFFGQGTRLTVV.

V gene TRBV7-2 combines with J gene TRBJ2-1, with 10 nucleotides matching TRBD1. CDR1 SGHTA and CDR2 FQGNSA come from the germline V gene. Trimming cost V 5 bases and J 3 bases; bases outside gene matches: 4. The CDR3 has 15 residues. The CDR3 DNA reads as TGTGCCAGCAGCCCGACAGGGGGCATCTACAATGAGCAGTTCTTC. The encoded protein is CASSPTGGIYNEQFF.

The chain combines TRBV7-9 with TRBJ2-1; a weak D match, TRBD2 (5 bases). Germline V gene sequence: CDR1 SEHNR, CDR2 FQNEAQ (reference sequence). V lost 5 bases and J lost 5, with 13 bases in between. This CDR3 spans 14 amino acids. The CDR3 region is CASSQSYGDNEQFF. The CDR3 bases are TGTGCCAGCAGCCAATCCTACGGGGACAATGAGCAGTTCTTC.

This clone was found a few times. The chain couples TRBV15 to TRBJ1-1, with D perhaps TRBD1 (6 bases). Germline V gene data show CDR1 as LNHNV and CDR2 as YYDKDF (reference sequence). Trimming took off 0 bases at V and 1 base at J, with 12 bases between the two ends. The CDR3 sequence is 16 residues long. The CDR3 nucleotides are TGTGCCACCAGCAGAGATAAGGGACACCCGAACACTGAAGCTTTCTTT. Translated, it gives CATSRDKGHPNTEAFF.

The CDR3 here is CASSTPLIGETFF. The DNA for the CDR3 is TGTGCCAGTAGTACCCCGTTGATTGGGGAGACTTTCTTT. V is TRBV19 and J is TRBJ1-1, with D uncertain. The CDR3 runs 13 residues. Germline V gene sequence: CDR1 LNHDA, CDR2 SQIVND (reference sequence). The ends were cut back, 4 bases at V and 12 bases at J, with 18 bases in the middle.

The V call is TRBV6-2 or TRBV6-3, the J call TRBJ2-2; 11 bases are a match to TRBD2. This CDR3 comprises 15 residues. Germline lookup yields CDR1 MNHEY and CDR2 SVGEGT. V shed 2 bases and J 5 bases; nucleotides not matched to a gene: 1. The CDR3 region has the DNA TGTGCCAGCAGTTACGCTAGCGGGGGGACCGGGGAGCTGTTTTTT. Translating it yields CASSYASGGTGELFF.

V gene TRBV11-2 combines with J gene TRBJ1-2; 8 bases line up with TRBD1. Germline trimming cut 2 bases from V and 5 bases from J; bases unmatched to any gene: 7. This CDR3 region has 15 residues. Germline V CDR1 and CDR2: SGHAT, FQNNGV. The CDR3 is CASSLNAGGAYGYTF. The CDR3 nucleotides are TGTGCCAGCAGCTTAAATGCAGGGGGCGCTTATGGCTACACCTTC. The full variable domain, its missing parts supplied by reference TRBV11-2 and TRBJ1-2, is EAGVAQSPRYKIIEKRQSVAFWCNPISGHATLYWYQQILGQGPKLLIQFQNNGVVDDSQLPKDRFSAERLKGVDSTLKIQPAKLEDSAVYLCASSLNAGGAYGYTFGSGTRLTVV.

A note on this clone: Compared with germline, one end of the junction differs, possibly owing to a read error. The gene calls are TRBV11-2 and TRBJ1-4, with TRBD1 matching 11 bases. CDR1 SGHAT and CDR2 FQNNGV come from the germline V gene. The CDR3 length is 17 residues. For the CDR3, the DNA is TGTGCCAGCAGTTTAGGAGGGACAGGGGGGCTTAATGAAAAACTGTTTTTT. Protein product: CASSLGGTGGLNEKLFF.

The V and J genes are TRBV12-3 or TRBV12-4 and TRBJ2-7; D gene uncertain. Trimming removed 4 bases at V and 2 bases at J, with 3 bases between. This CDR3 contains 11 residues. The CDR3 reads CASSSTYEQYF. The CDR3 bases are TGTGCCAGCAGTTCTACCTACGAGCAGTACTTC.